This T cell receptor beta chain appears in the sequencing data of a study of blood T cells in healthy people across ages (dated by TCRdb to about 2015). Regarding the study in general: In model experiments, template switching captured roughly one uniquely barcoded TCR beta cDNA molecule for every two T cells. For two donors (one aged 18 to 29 and one aged 80 or older), the study analyzed two additional independent replicas of 1 million unique cDNA reads from the same blood draw. To avoid experimental bias, donors of different ages were randomly spread across the sequencing lanes. Four age groups were formed from the donors: young (average roughly 16 years), middle-aged (approximately 40), aged (about 62) and long-lived (roughly 88). The study measured age-related changes in TCR beta repertoire diversity using deep sequencing normalized with unique cDNA molecular identifiers.

The donors were 40 or so Caucasian individuals from Russia, aged roughly 6 to 90 years, who were systemically healthy. Each donor gave approximately 10 milliliters of peripheral blood, collected into EDTA-treated Vacutainer tubes. Ficoll-Paque density-gradient centrifugation was used to isolate PBMCs, with at least 6 million per sample. Trizol reagent was used to extract total RNA from the PBMCs, yielding at least 5 micrograms per sample. For every donor, flow cytometry on a PBMC aliquot measured the percentage of naive CD45RAhigh/CD27high T cells. Library creation used 5' RACE. Sequencing was carried out with an Illumina HiSeq 2500. A second PCR of roughly 7 to 11 cycles was run with a J-beta primer mix and a sample-barcoded 5' primer. A template-switch 5' adaptor carrying 12 random nucleotides introduced a unique molecular identifier onto each TCR beta cDNA molecule. Each sample yielded at least 3 million CDR3-containing paired-end reads. First-strand cDNA synthesis was performed from all RNA using the Mint cDNA synthesis kit, with priming by a TRBC-specific oligonucleotide. After uracil-DNA glycosylase treatment, a first 18-cycle PCR used universal primers M1SS and BC2_uni_R on all cDNA. On the authors' methods: Each sample was normalized by randomly selecting 1 million high-quality reads, each carrying a distinct molecular identifier. Reads with shared molecular identifiers were discarded instead of being binned into consensus sequences. CDR3 identification, clonotype clustering and error correction used MiTCR with a Q25 quality threshold and the strictest error-elimination algorithm. Lower-bound total TCR beta diversity was estimated with a nonparametric unseen species model using Euler transformation. The public reads were reprocessed in TCRdb via fastp at Q25 and MiXCR, keeping in-frame beta chains. Rows with a matching CDR3 protein are joined into one entry that keeps the most common DNA and genes. TCRdb, not the original authors, processed these V and J calls. The sample records 1.2 million to 1.5 million distinct CDR3 sequences, roughly 60% of which are singletons. Of the sample, more than 6% falls within the top ten clones.

About this clonotype: The antigen it binds to is not known. Per-base qualities were not stored, and no clone one base away is much larger.

CDR1 MDHEN and CDR2 SYDVKM are derived from the germline V gene. The cysteine opens and the phenylalanine closes a CDR3 of 14 amino acids. The DNA shown is the 42-base CDR3, in frame from base 1. The trim is 3 bases for V and 8 bases for J, with a gap of 16 bases between the germline ends. What the research found in general, with its limitations: A strong correlation was found between observed TCR beta diversity and the percentage of naive T cells measured by flow cytometry. Observed TCR beta diversity per million T cells fell roughly linearly with age, and a significant reduction was already apparent by age about 36. Estimates of total diversity based on one million sequenced T cells were considered lower bounds and underestimates. Donor CMV infection status was unknown, potentially confounding age-related changes in expanded clonotypes. Because profiling used bulk unsorted PBMCs, naive and antigen-experienced compartments could not be compared conclusively. Compared with the aged group, the long-lived group had more naive CD4+ T cells, fewer expanded clones and increased TCR diversity, suggesting age selection.

This clonotype originated in a man aged 18 to 29 in good health. The specimen was blood. The rearranged chain carries TRBV28 and TRBJ1-2, with TRBD1 tentatively as D gene (5 bases match). CDR3 protein: CASSFTGRGDGYTF. The bases read TGTGCCAGCAGTTTCACGGGGCGAGGAGACGGCTACACCTTC.